Following are 21 T cell receptor beta chains from one sample sequenced in a study of blood T cell repertoires in COVID-19. Some clones are missing from TCRdb's copy, which holds only in-frame ones; the method was immunoSEQ multiplex PCR. The table includes 250,000 to 350,000 clones, over 75% detected once. The sequenced sample was peripheral blood. Every receptor here comes from a woman aged 45-60 years who had recovered from COVID-19.

Here the CDR3 reads CASSVVGSSYNEQFF. In DNA, the CDR3 is TGTGCCAGCAGCGTAGTCGGGAGCTCCTACAATGAGCAGTTCTTC. The rearrangement links TRBV9 to TRBJ2-1, with D maybe TRBD2 (6 bases). Trimming removed 0 bases at V and 0 bases at J, with 7 bases between. The CDR3 is made up of 15 amino acids. The germline V gene encodes CDR1 SGDLS and CDR2 YYNGEE.

The rearrangement uses TRBV7-2 and TRBJ1-1; 8 bases line up with TRBD1. This CDR3 has 13 residues. Germline trimming cut 4 bases from V and 3 bases from J; bases unmatched to any gene: 1. CDR1 and CDR2 (germline): SGHTA, FQGNSA. The CDR3 spells CASSSQGDTEAFF. The CDR3 DNA is TGTGCCAGCAGCTCACAGGGGGACACTGAAGCTTTCTTT.

This chain links TRBV2 with TRBJ1-1, with D possibly being TRBD1 (5 bases). The CDR3 is made up of 12 amino acids. The germline CDR1 and CDR2 sequences are SNHLY and FYNNEI. V was pared by 5 bases and J by 10 bases, with 14 bases between. CDR3 in DNA: TGTGCCAGCAGTTTAACAGGCCTGGGAGCTTTCTTT. This codes for CASSLTGLGAFF.

This clone was seen just once. This chain joins TRBV24-1 and TRBJ2-7; no clear D gene. The CDR3 is 13 amino acids. Germline CDR1 is KGHDR and CDR2 is SFDVKD. V lost 4 bases, J lost 5 bases, and 11 bases lay in between. The CDR3 region has the DNA TGTGCCACCAGTGACAGTTTCCGGGACGAGCAGTACTTC. It translates to CATSDSFRDEQYF.

The rearrangement joins TRBV11-2 to TRBJ2-7; 8 bases are shared with TRBD1. V lost 0 bases, J lost 4 bases, and 11 bases stayed unmatched. Germline assignment: CDR1 SGHAT and CDR2 FQNNGV. The CDR3 is 17 amino acids. Written as DNA, the CDR3 is TGTGCCAGCAGCTTAGACGGACAGGGCTATAGTTTGTACGAGCAGTACTTC. Translated: CASSLDGQGYSLYEQYF.

This clone has only a few counts. The chain couples TRBV27 to TRBJ1-5, with D tentatively TRBD1 (6 bases). V lost 6 bases and J lost 5, with 11 bases in between. Per germline, CDR1 MNHEY and CDR2 SMNVEV (reference sequence). The CDR3 spans 13 residues. CDR3 nucleotide sequence: TGTGCCAGCAGCCAGGGGTTCTATCAGCCCCAGCATTTT. It codes for CASSQGFYQPQHF.

The V gene is TRBV6-6, the J gene TRBJ1-1; D is ambiguous. CDR3 length: 13 residues. Trimming shortened V by 2 bases and J by 7 bases, and 11 bases separated the two germline ends. Germline loops: CDR1 MNHNY, CDR2 SVGAGI (reference sequence). The CDR3 DNA reads TGTGCCAGCAGTTACGGGTCGAGGTATGAAGCTTTCTTT. It translates to CASSYGSRYEAFF.

The chain links TRBV6-2 or TRBV6-3 to TRBJ1-2, with TRBD1 as a possible D gene (6 bases). V lost 5 bases to trimming and J lost 8 bases, with 18 bases between them. CDR3 length: 14 amino acids. Per germline, CDR1 MNHEY and CDR2 SVGEGT. CDR3 amino acids: CASSNPGAPVGYTF. Here the CDR3 DNA reads TGTGCCAGCAGTAACCCAGGGGCTCCGGTCGGCTACACCTTC.

This chain uses TRBV3-1 (or the pseudogene TRBV3-2) with TRBJ1-6; tentatively, D is TRBD1 (5 bases). Trimming removed 1 base at V and 11 bases at J, with 15 bases between. This CDR3 is 15 amino acids long. Germline V gene data show CDR1 as LGHDT and CDR2 as YNNKEL (reference sequence). The CDR3 coding sequence is TGTGCCAGCAGCCAAGGATCAGGGATCGGCGCACCCCTCCACTTT. This encodes CASSQGSGIGAPLHF.

In its sample, this clone was seen a few times. The rearrangement joins TRBV29-1 to TRBJ1-1, with D hard to call. The length of the CDR3 is 11 residues. The V and J ends lost 4 bases and 3 bases respectively, with 6 bases between them. Germline V CDR1 and CDR2: SQVTM, ANQGSEA. CDR3 sequence reads: CSVVQYTEAFF. CDR3 coding DNA: TGCAGCGTTGTACAGTACACTGAAGCTTTCTTT.

This chain uses TRBV9 with TRBJ2-2, with 8 bases matching TRBD2. Germline values: CDR1 SGDLS, CDR2 YYNGEE. Trimming removed 0 bases from V and 0 bases from J; junction bases left unmatched: 1. The CDR3 loop spans 16 amino acids. CDR3 coding DNA: TGTGCCAGCAGCGTAGATAGCGGGGCGAACACCGGGGAGCTGTTTTTT. Its translation is CASSVDSGANTGELFF.

V usage is TRBV10-3 and J usage is TRBJ1-2, with D possibly matching TRBD1 (5 bases). V dropped 6 bases and J dropped 1 base, with 9 bases sitting between them. The CDR3 consists of 13 residues. CDR1 is ENHRY and CDR2 is SYGVKD in the germline V gene. Written as DNA, the CDR3 is TGTGCCATCAGCCGGGACTATAACTATGGCTACACCTTC. Residues: CAISRDYNYGYTF.

The chain links TRBV28 to TRBJ1-1, with 10 bases lining up with TRBD1. This CDR3 comprises 19 residues. V was clipped by 3 bases and J by 1 base; unmatched bases: 14. The germline V gene has CDR1 MDHEN and CDR2 SYDVKM. This chain's CDR3 is CASSFRVGTGELWNTEAFF. CDR3 sequence (DNA): TGTGCCAGCAGTTTTCGCGTCGGGACAGGGGAACTATGGAACACTGAAGCTTTCTTT. Full variable domain (remainder filled in from reference TRBV28 and TRBJ1-1): DVKVTQSSRYLVKRTGEKVFLECVQDMDHENMFWYRQDPGLGLRLIYFSYDVKMKEKGDIPEGYSVSREKKERFSLILESASTNQTSMYLCASSFRVGTGELWNTEAFFGQGTRLTVV.

The rearrangement links TRBV5-1 to TRBJ1-4; possible D gene TRBD1, 5 bases. Germline V gene data show CDR1 as SGHRS and CDR2 as YFSETQ. The CDR3 has 14 residues. Trimming removed 7 bases from V and 8 bases from J, with 18 bases in between. This CDR3 reads CASSAGPPEEKLFF. As DNA, the CDR3 is TGCGCCAGCTCCGCGGGACCACCAGAAGAAAAACTGTTTTTT.

The rearrangement links TRBV30 to TRBJ1-4; 7 bases are shared with TRBD1. V lost 3 bases to trimming and J lost 8 bases; unmatched junction nucleotides: 9. The CDR3 spans 14 residues. The V gene's germline CDR1 is GTSNPN and CDR2 SVGIG (reference sequence). CDR3 DNA sequence: TGTGCCTGGAGAACGAGGACAGGCCTCGAAAAACTGTTTTTT. It encodes CAWRTRTGLEKLFF.

This clone was seen a single time. The rearrangement uses TRBV19 and TRBJ2-5; 9 nucleotides align to TRBD2. Germline trimming cut 4 bases from V and 5 bases from J; bases unmatched to any gene: 11. The CDR3 runs to 16 residues. Germline-derived CDR1 and CDR2 are LNHDA and SQIVND (reference sequence). CDR3 coding DNA: TGTGCCAGTAGTAGTTGGGCGGGAGGGAGGCCGGAGACCCAGTACTTC. It translates to CASSSWAGGRPETQYF. Variable domain in full (rest from reference TRBV19 and TRBJ2-5): DGGITQSPKYLFRKEGQNVTLSCEQNLNHDAMYWYRQDPGQGLRLIYYSQIVNDFQKGDIAEGYSVSREKKESFPLTVTSAQKNPTAFYLCASSSWAGGRPETQYFGPGTRLLVL.

The table lists this clone with a count of one. The rearrangement joins TRBV30 to TRBJ1-1; D possibly corresponds to TRBD1 (6 bases). CDR3 length: 13 amino acids. Deletions cut 0 bases from V and 4 bases from J, with 9 bases between. Germline CDR1 is GTSNPN and CDR2 is SVGIG (reference sequence). The CDR3 nucleotides read TGTGCCTGGAGTGTAGGACAGTTCACTGAAGCTTTCTTT. This translates into CAWSVGQFTEAFF.

This chain connects TRBV10-3 to TRBJ1-2; 9 bases map to TRBD1. The CDR3 consists of 15 residues. Germline trimming cut 2 bases from V and 4 bases from J; bases unmatched to any gene: 5. Per germline, CDR1 ENHRY and CDR2 SYGVKD. The CDR3 DNA reads as TGTGCCATCAGTGAGACACAGGGGGCTAGCTATGGCTACACCTTC. Its translation: CAISETQGASYGYTF.

The rearrangement links TRBV11-3 to TRBJ2-2, with TRBD1 identical over 7 bases. The trim removed 4 bases at V and 4 bases at J, leaving 6 bases unmatched. Germline V gives CDR1 SGHNT, CDR2 YENEEA. The CDR3 has 15 amino acids. The CDR3: CASSSRTGGTGELFF. In DNA form, the CDR3 reads TGTGCCAGCAGCTCCCGGACAGGTGGCACCGGGGAGCTGTTTTTT.

This chain connects TRBV5-1 to TRBJ2-5; possible D gene TRBD2, 5 bases. This CDR3 is 15 amino acids long. V shed 3 bases and J shed 6 bases, with 18 bases lying between them. CDR1 is SGHRS, CDR2 YFSETQ, per germline. The CDR3 region has the DNA TGCGCCAGCAGCTCCTGGACGGACCCTAGCCAGACCCAGTACTTC. The encoded protein is CASSSWTDPSQTQYF.

The gene calls are TRBV30 and TRBJ1-6; D unclear. CDR3 length: 14 amino acids. The V end was cut by 0 bases, the J end by 11 bases, with 14 bases between. Germline V gene data show CDR1 as GTSNPN and CDR2 as SVGIG (reference sequence). CDR3 loop: CAWSVAEVGPPLHF. The CDR3 region has the DNA TGTGCCTGGAGTGTGGCGGAGGTTGGTCCACCCCTCCACTTT.